The 3 T cell receptor beta chains given below trace back to one sample, sequenced in a study of T cells after yellow fever vaccination. TCRdb reprocessed the 5' RACE reads with MiXCR, giving one entry per CDR3 protein. The sample yields 400,000 to 450,000 distinct CDR3 sequences, under 20% seen once. The specimen was PBMCs, collected before the yellow fever booster vaccination. The source of these receptors is a young man who received the YFV17D yellow fever vaccine.

This clonotype was detected ten times or more. The chain couples TRBV20-1 to TRBJ2-5, with TRBD1 identical over 9 bases. Germline V gene data show CDR1 as DFQATT and CDR2 as SNEGSKA (reference sequence). V lost 4 bases and J lost 4; bases outside the gene matches: 7. This CDR3 has 14 amino acids. CDR3 in DNA: TGCAGTGCTACCCCCACAGGGGGCTCAGAGACCCAGTACTTC. It translates to CSATPTGGSETQYF.

This chain uses TRBV21-1 with TRBJ2-2; the D segment call TRBD1 is taken from the table without a DNA check. TRBV21-1 corresponds to a pseudogene. The CDR3 contains 15 residues. The CDR3 loop is CASSKALGGAGELFF. The CDR3 region has the DNA TGTGCCAGCAGCAAAGCGCTAGGGGGCGCCGGGGAGCTGTTTTTT.

This clonotype occurred a few times. The rearrangement joins TRBV11-2 to TRBJ2-7; D unclear. Trimming removed 0 bases from V and 2 bases from J, with 5 bases in between. The V gene's germline CDR1 is SGHAT and CDR2 FQNNGV. CDR3 length: 13 amino acids. The CDR3 spells CASSLDPAYEQYV. The CDR3 bases are TGTGCCAGCAGCTTAGATCCCGCCTACGAGCAGTACGTC.